These 30 T cell receptor beta chains share one sample of origin, sequenced in a study of CD8 T cells in ankylosing spondylitis (dated by TCRdb to about 2017). The library was made by 5' RACE. Data came from an Illumina HiSeq 2500. TCRdb reworked the public reads: Q25 trimming with fastp, MiXCR clone assembly, productive beta chains retained. Here each entry gathers all rows of one CDR3 protein and keeps the most common genes and DNA. Recorded for this sample are a few hundred thousand distinct CDR3 sequences; roughly 20% of them occurred a single time. The ten largest clones take up 3.5% to 4.5% of the sample. The sample consisted of blood, either unsorted or a sorted T cell fraction (not recorded which). The receptors shown here come from a female donor with ankylosing spondylitis or in good health (not recorded which).

This chain uses TRBV28 with TRBJ2-1; 10 bases fit TRBD2. The V segment lost 6 bases and the J segment 8 bases; nucleotides outside the gene matches: 10. The CDR3 has 15 residues. Looked up from germline, CDR1 is MDHEN and CDR2 is SYDVKM. The CDR3 DNA reads TGTGCCAGCAGGCCCGCTAGCGGGAGTCGAGATGAGCAGTTCTTC. Its translation: CASRPASGSRDEQFF.

Ten or more counts support this clonotype. The V gene is TRBV6-5, the J gene TRBJ1-2; D is perhaps TRBD1 (6 bases). The CDR3 sequence is 14 residues long. CDR1 is MNHEY, CDR2 SVGAGI, per germline. V lost 1 base to trimming and J lost 5 bases, with 11 bases between them. For the CDR3, the DNA is TGTGCCAGCAGTTACTACCAGGGGCAATATGGCTACACCTTC. Amino acids: CASSYYQGQYGYTF.

The chain couples TRBV20-1 to TRBJ2-1, with D perhaps matching TRBD2 (6 bases). The V end was cut by 6 bases, the J end by 5 bases, with 23 bases between. There are 16 residues in the CDR3. From germline, CDR1 is DFQATT and CDR2 SNEGSKA (reference sequence). The CDR3 nucleotides read TGCAGTGCGGGGCGGGGCCGGGGAACCGGTAACAATGAGCAGTTCTTC. This codes for CSAGRGRGTGNNEQFF.

Ten or more counts support this clonotype. This sequence joins TRBV20-1 and TRBJ1-2; D perhaps matches TRBD1 (5 bases). Germline V CDR1 and CDR2: DFQATT, SNEGSKA (reference sequence). Trimming removed 6 bases from V and 4 bases from J, with 15 bases in between. The CDR3 is 13 residues long. CDR3 residues: CSAQDSWLYGYTF. The CDR3 DNA reads TGCAGTGCCCAAGACAGTTGGCTCTATGGCTACACCTTC.

This clonotype was seen a few times. This rearrangement joins TRBV7-6 to TRBJ1-1, with D uncertain. The V and J ends lost 4 bases and 0 bases respectively, with 9 bases between them. The CDR3 is 14 residues long. CDR1 and CDR2 from the germline V gene are SGHVS and FNYEAQ. The CDR3 DNA reads TGTGCCAGCAGCTCGGCCGGGGTGAACACTGAAGCTTTCTTT. Translating it yields CASSSAGVNTEAFF.

The chain uses TRBV2 and TRBJ2-5; D remains unclear. This CDR3 contains 13 residues. Trimming removed 5 bases from V and 0 bases from J, with 7 bases in between. Germline lookup yields CDR1 SNHLY and CDR2 FYNNEI. The CDR3, as DNA: TGTGCCAGCAGTTGGGCGAACCAAGAGACCCAGTACTTC. This gives the protein CASSWANQETQYF. Together with reference TRBV2 and TRBJ2-5, the CDR3 gives the full variable domain: EPEVTQTPSHQVTQMGQEVILRCVPISNHLYFYWYRQILGQKVEFLVSFYNNEISEKSEIFDDQFSVERPDGSNFTLKIRSTKLEDSAMYFCASSWANQETQYFGPGTRLLVL.

The chain uses TRBV7-2 and TRBJ2-1, with 7 bases aligning to TRBD2. The CDR3 is 15 residues long. V lost 5 bases, J lost 5 bases, and 9 bases stayed unmatched. Germline V gene data show CDR1 as SGHTA and CDR2 as FQGNSA. This chain's CDR3 is CASSPTSADHNEQFF. The CDR3 DNA reads as TGTGCCAGCAGCCCCACTAGCGCAGACCACAATGAGCAGTTCTTC.

This clonotype has only a few counts. This chain joins TRBV5-1 and TRBJ2-3, with 9 bases identical to TRBD2. The CDR3 has 16 residues. V dropped 4 bases and J dropped 6; count of bases not matched to a gene: 12. Germline V lookup: CDR1 SGHRS, CDR2 YFSETQ. CDR3 in amino acids: CASSTRRLAAGDTQYF. As DNA, the CDR3 is TGCGCCAGCAGCACCCGCAGACTAGCGGCCGGGGATACGCAGTATTTT.

CDR3 coding DNA: TGCAGTGCTAGCGGGACGGGCGAGCAGTACTTC. Its protein is CSASGTGEQYF. This sequence joins TRBV20-1 and TRBJ2-7, with D perhaps TRBD1 or TRBD2 (5 bases each). V shed 3 bases and J shed 6 bases, with 9 bases lying between them. The CDR3 extends over 11 amino acids. CDR1 is DFQATT and CDR2 is SNEGSKA in the germline V gene (reference sequence).

This clonotype was counted between two and nine times. The chain recombines TRBV6-1 with TRBJ2-2; a weak D match, TRBD1 (6 bases). Trimming shortened V by 8 bases and J by 0 bases, and 16 bases separated the two germline ends. Germline CDR1 is MNHNS and CDR2 is SASEGT. The CDR3 is made up of 16 amino acids. CDR3 DNA sequence: TGTGCCAGCCAGAAGTGGACAGCAGCGAACACCGGGGAGCTGTTTTTT. This encodes CASQKWTAANTGELFF.

The V and J genes are TRBV20-1 and TRBJ2-5; D is unresolved. This CDR3 spans 14 amino acids. From germline, CDR1 is DFQATT and CDR2 SNEGSKA (reference sequence). With 3 bases removed from V and 0 bases from J, the gap between germline ends came to 11 bases. The DNA of the CDR3 is TGCAGTGCTAGCCGATTAGGGAACCAAGAGACCCAGTACTTC. Translation gives CSASRLGNQETQYF.

The rearrangement joins TRBV20-1 to TRBJ2-1, with TRBD1 matching over 8 bases. The V and J ends lost 5 bases and 9 bases, in that order; junction bases with no gene match: 9. The V gene's germline CDR1 is DFQATT and CDR2 SNEGSKA (reference sequence). CDR3 length: 13 amino acids. The CDR3 reads CSAPGQVSGEQFF. Here the CDR3 DNA reads TGCAGTGCTCCGGGACAGGTTTCGGGTGAGCAGTTCTTC.

This clonotype came up many times. The rearrangement uses TRBV20-1 and TRBJ2-5; D is possibly TRBD1 or TRBD2 (5 bases each). Germline lookup yields CDR1 DFQATT and CDR2 SNEGSKA (reference sequence). The CDR3 loop spans 14 amino acids. The CDR3: CSARHGAFQETQYF. Written as DNA, the CDR3 is TGCAGCGCCAGGCACGGGGCCTTCCAAGAGACCCAGTACTTC.

The chain is built from TRBV5-5 and TRBJ2-5; D is unresolved. The CDR3 is made up of 13 amino acids. V was pared by 0 bases and J by 3 bases, with 6 bases between. Per the germline V gene, CDR1 is SGHKS and CDR2 is YYEKEE (reference sequence). DNA of the CDR3: TGTGCCAGCAGCTTGGTAAACGAAGAGACCCAGTACTTC. Residues: CASSLVNEETQYF.

V usage is TRBV7-2 and J usage is TRBJ2-4, with a possible D match to TRBD2 (6 bases). Germline assignment: CDR1 SGHTA and CDR2 FQGNSA. V lost 1 base and J 3 bases, leaving 7 bases between the germline ends. There are 14 residues in the CDR3. This chain's CDR3 is CASSLVGSKNIQYF. CDR3 DNA sequence: TGTGCCAGCAGCTTAGTCGGGAGCAAAAACATTCAGTACTTC.

The chain uses TRBV7-2 and TRBJ2-7, with 8 bases aligning to TRBD1. The V gene's germline CDR1 is SGHTA and CDR2 FQGNSA. The trim removed 5 bases at V and 5 bases at J, leaving 17 bases unmatched. This CDR3 has 17 amino acids. The CDR3 DNA is TGTGCCAGCAGCGGTCAGGGGGCTAGGACAGGGTTCGACGAGCAGTACTTC. Amino acids: CASSGQGARTGFDEQYF.

This clonotype appeared many times. This chain connects TRBV12-3 or TRBV12-4 to TRBJ1-1; D unclear. This CDR3 region has 13 residues. V shed 3 bases and J shed 3 bases, with 8 bases lying between them. In DNA, the CDR3 is TGTGCCAGCAGTTTCAATGGGGACACTGAAGCTTTCTTT. The encoded protein is CASSFNGDTEAFF.

This rearrangement joins TRBV20-1 to TRBJ2-1; the match to TRBD2 covers 7 bases. Germline assignment: CDR1 DFQATT and CDR2 SNEGSKA (reference sequence). There are 14 residues in the CDR3. V lost 4 bases, J lost 8 bases, and 11 bases stayed unmatched. The CDR3 protein is CSATRTSRNDEQFF. CDR3 DNA: TGCAGTGCTACAAGGACTAGTCGTAACGATGAGCAGTTCTTC.

This sequence joins TRBV20-1 and TRBJ1-1, with 7 bases lining up with TRBD1. Germline assignment: CDR1 DFQATT and CDR2 SNEGSKA (reference sequence). Trimming at V came to 5 bases and at J to 4 bases, leaving 7 bases not matched to a gene. The CDR3 runs 13 residues. The CDR3 loop is CSAAGQKTTEAFF. The CDR3 nucleotides read TGCAGTGCTGCGGGACAGAAGACCACTGAAGCTTTCTTT.

The chain combines TRBV3-1 with TRBJ2-7; D gene ambiguous. The germline V gene has CDR1 LGHDT and CDR2 YNNKEL (reference sequence). V was pared by 3 bases and J by 1 base, with 16 bases between. The CDR3 is 16 amino acids. CDR3 in amino acids: CASSQSAVLKSYEQYF. The CDR3 DNA reads TGTGCCAGCAGCCAGTCCGCCGTACTGAAATCCTACGAGCAGTACTTC.

This clonotype was counted ten times or more. The chain links TRBV29-1 to TRBJ2-1, with D unresolved. CDR3 length equals 14 residues. Germline CDR1 and CDR2: SQVTM and ANQGSEA. With 4 bases removed from V and 0 bases from J, the gap between germline ends came to 10 bases. For the CDR3, the DNA is TGCAGCGTTGTGGGCTTCCCCTCCTACAATGAGCAGTTCTTC. This gives the protein CSVVGFPSYNEQFF.

The chain joins TRBV4-1 to TRBJ2-1, with D possibly matching TRBD2 (6 bases). Germline CDR1 reads MGHRA; CDR2 reads YSYEKL. Trimming took off 0 bases at V and 8 bases at J, with 14 bases between the two ends. The CDR3 is made up of 15 amino acids. The CDR3 protein is CASSQEGTPGDEQFF. CDR3 nucleotide sequence: TGCGCCAGCAGCCAAGAGGGGACCCCGGGGGATGAGCAGTTCTTC.

This clonotype was counted ten times or more. Here the CDR3 DNA reads TGTGCCAGCAGTCTACCAGGGCCTGAAGCTTTCTTT. It encodes CASSLPGPEAFF. The chain employs TRBV12-3 or TRBV12-4 and TRBJ1-1; D may be TRBD1 (5 bases). The V gene lost 5 bases and the J gene lost 6 bases, with 10 bases spanning the gap. The CDR3 is 12 amino acids.

This clonotype was detected only a few times. The genes are TRBV5-6 and TRBJ2-7, with 9 bases that match TRBD1. CDR3 size: 14 residues. CDR1 SGHDT and CDR2 YYEEEE come from the germline V gene. Germline trimming cut 3 bases from V and 4 bases from J; bases unmatched to any gene: 5. CDR3 nucleotides: TGTGCCAGCAGCTGGGGACAGGGAAGATACGAGCAGTACTTC. Protein sequence: CASSWGQGRYEQYF.

The CDR3 bases are TGTGCCACCAGCAGAGACTTTAATGAGCAGTTCTTC. This gives the protein CATSRDFNEQFF. The chain joins TRBV15 to TRBJ2-1; D remains unclear. The germline V gene encodes CDR1 LNHNV and CDR2 YYDKDF (reference sequence). CDR3 length: 12 residues. Trimming cost V 0 bases and J 7 bases, with 4 bases left between them.

The V and J genes are TRBV18 and TRBJ1-1; 11 bases match TRBD1. This CDR3 has 14 amino acids. Germline CDR1 and CDR2: KGHSH and LQKENI. Losses at the gene ends were 6 bases for V and 3 bases for J; bases not matched to a gene: 3. CDR3 region: CASSVGQGDTEAFF. The CDR3 DNA reads TGTGCCAGCTCGGTGGGACAGGGGGACACTGAAGCTTTCTTT.

The gene calls are TRBV7-7 and TRBJ2-3; a possible D gene is TRBD2 (5 bases). V lost 5 bases and J 5 bases, leaving 11 bases between the germline ends. The CDR3 contains 13 residues. In germline, CDR1 is SSHAT, CDR2 FNYEAQ (reference sequence). The CDR3 nucleotides are TGTGCCAGCAGCAAGGACGCGGGAGATACGCAGTATTTT. It encodes CASSKDAGDTQYF.

This clonotype came up many times. V is TRBV12-3 or TRBV12-4 and J is TRBJ2-5, with 10 nucleotides matching TRBD1. With 6 bases clipped from V and 2 bases from J, the junction kept 18 bases outside the gene matches. This CDR3 has 19 residues. CDR3 nucleotide sequence: TGTGCCAGCAGCGAAGCAAGGCGGGTGGGACAGGGGACACAAGAGACCCAGTACTTC. This sequence encodes CASSEARRVGQGTQETQYF.

This chain links TRBV18 with TRBJ1-1; no reliable D call. Germline CDR1 reads KGHSH; CDR2 reads LQKENI. The CDR3 loop spans 15 amino acids. Deletions cut 3 bases from V and 4 bases from J, with 15 bases between. CDR3 bases: TGTGCCAGCTCACCTCTCGTACGGGCGATCACTGAAGCTTTCTTT. This sequence encodes CASSPLVRAITEAFF. The entire variable domain, with the rest obtained from reference TRBV18 and TRBJ1-1, is as follows: NAGVMQNPRHLVRRRGQEARLRCSPMKGHSHVYWYRQLPEEGLKFMVYLQKENIIDESGMPKERFSAEFPKEGPSILRIQQVVRGDSAAYFCASSPLVRAITEAFFGQGTRLTVV.

The chain recombines TRBV28 with TRBJ2-7; 7 nucleotides line up with TRBD1. The CDR3 sequence is 16 residues long. In germline, CDR1 is MDHEN, CDR2 SYDVKM. V trimming: 2 bases; J trimming: 0 bases; junction bases outside the gene matches: 7. In nucleotides, the CDR3 is TGTGCCAGCAGTTTACGGTCAGGGGGTTTCTCCTACGAGCAGTACTTC. It yields the protein CASSLRSGGFSYEQYF.